Sequencing of this T cell receptor (beta chain) was carried out in a study of cytomegalovirus exposure and HLA in healthy donors. The overall study: The approximately 110 validation repertoires used a platform that matched the one used for the approximately 700 first-cohort repertoires, as a later analysis reported. Study results and limitations: The CMV antigen specificity of three CMV-associated chains was confirmed through in vitro analysis. As was reported, the classifier diagnosed cytomegalovirus status with high specificity and sensitivity. There were 150 to 200 TCR beta chains listed as cytomegalovirus-associated.

The CDR3 sequence is 11 residues long. V was pared by 4 bases and J by 7 bases, with 11 bases between. Germline V lookup: CDR1 DFQATT, CDR2 SNEGSKA (reference sequence). Libraries were prepared by immunoSEQ multiplex PCR; TCRdb keeps only in-frame clonotypes and omits some of them. The table lists some 150,000 clones, about nine tenths of them singletons. Of note for this clone: The target antigen is unknown.

The chain joins TRBV20-1 to TRBJ2-7; D is unresolved. Sequencing was carried out using PBMCs. The origin of this receptor is a man aged 18 to 29 in good health and CMV-seropositive. CDR3 region: CSATPQREQYF. The CDR3, as DNA: TGCAGTGCTACCCCCCAGAGGGAGCAGTACTTC.